This T cell receptor beta chain was captured by sequencing in a study of brain T cells in children with intractable seizures (dated by TCRdb to the early 2020s). With respect to the entire study: As a first screen for immune gene transcripts, resected brain tissue from 53 pediatric epilepsy surgery cases was run on a NanoString immunology panel. Of the roughly 12 selected surgery cases, pre-surgery blood was also sequenced for eight, so four had brain tissue only. Points the paper makes about the study in general: Viral specificity was inferred solely from CDR3 sequence similarity, and the HCMV serostatus of the patients was not known. Because sequencing depth was different between pre-surgery and post-surgery blood, clones absent from the pre-surgery sample may reflect undersampling.

This clone was seen a single time. It has no known antigen specificity. No much larger clone exists at a distance of one base, and base qualities are not known. Other DNA sequences in this specimen translate into the identical CDR3. From cysteine to phenylalanine, the CDR3 is 15 amino acids long. Only the CDR3 portion is preserved as DNA: 45 bases, with reading frame beginning at the first base. Here V drops 0 bases and J drops 2 bases, and the junction holds 3 bases not matched to any gene. CDR1 and CDR2, looked up from the germline V gene, are SGDLS and YYNGEE. Explained via the paper, the time point label denotes: resected brain tissue, or blood drawn just prior to surgery. Surgery cases with the highest brain T cell transcript signatures were selected for TCR beta chain sequencing of brain tissue and, where available, blood. Prior to surgery, the patients had been treated with at least one anti-epileptic drug. The TCR-sequenced patients were children whose drug-resistant epilepsy was caused by tuberous sclerosis complex, focal cortical dysplasia, Rasmussen encephalitis or hemimegalencephaly. The blood samples were collected right before the epilepsy surgery. The Monarch genomic DNA purification kit was used to extract bulk genomic DNA from unsorted brain tissue and from whole blood.

The immunoSEQ assay was applied to genomic DNA to generate the TCR beta chain sequences. On the authors' methods: CDR3 sequences that did not begin with the conserved framework cysteine at position 104 were removed manually. To get clonality, the normalized Shannon's Diversity Index was subtracted from one, giving values from 0 (maximal diversity) to 1 (oligoclonal). Chi-squared comparison-of-proportions tests were used to check whether the frequency of the same CDR3 differed between samples, for example brain versus blood. Public clonotypes were identified through searches of immuneACCESS, and similarity to known antiviral clonotypes was evaluated with the VDJdb browser. What TCRdb holds here is the immuneACCESS table cut down to in-frame rearrangements. Part of the clones is not present; checked against another copy, under half of the missing clones reflect an unresolved V gene, and the others are unexplained. V and J calls and clone size follow that table, whereas D and trimming were derived from the DNA. The sample includes just under 65,000 clones, with around 96% observed a single time. The top ten constitute approximately 0.38% of the sample.

Sequenced material: peripheral blood, taken at surgery. This receptor was taken from a boy younger than two with focal cortical dysplasia and intractable seizures. Rearrangement joined TRBV9 to TRBJ2-7; TRBD2 matches 9 bases in the middle. The CDR3 region: CASSVGLAGTYEQYF. The sequenced DNA is TGTGCCAGCAGCGTAGGGCTAGCGGGGACCTACGAGCAGTACTTC. Beyond the CDR3, the reference TRBV9 and TRBJ2-7 genes provide the residues; the full variable domain reads: DSGVTQTPKHLITATGQRVTLRCSPRSGDLSVYWYQQSLDQGLQFLIQYYNGEERAKGNILERFSAQQFPDLHSELNLSSLELGDSALYFCASSVGLAGTYEQYFGPGTRLTVT.